The following is a TCR beta chain sequence with its context. Its antigen is not identified. The table came from immunoSEQ multiplex PCR; TCRdb's copy has only in-frame clones and leaves some out. The sample has 5,100 or so clones, 78% seen once. Over chemoradiotherapy, repertoires were sampled more than once. CDR1 MNHNS and CDR2 SASEGT come from the germline V gene. J lost 5 bases, V lost 7 bases, and 8 bases had no gene match. The CDR3 sequence is 14 residues long. The sample originates from a study of chemoradiotherapy in HPV16-positive cancers. Study information: Two HPV16-positive patients' cells yielded candidate HPV-specific clones and common motifs. Study findings and constraints: During treatment, candidate HPV-specific clones and E7-related motifs expanded in tumor. HPV-specific T cells were functionally defined from only two HPV16-positive patients.

The source is a human donor with HPV-associated anogenital cancer. The chain recombines TRBV6-1 with TRBJ2-5; 9 positions agree with TRBD1. Sampling was conducted from a patient who underwent chemoradiotherapy. The DNA for the CDR3 is TGTGCCAGCAACCGAGACAGGGGGAGGGAGACCCAGTACTTC. It translates to CASNRDRGRETQYF.